The next 31 T cell receptor beta chains were all read from a single sample in a study of early T cells in non-severe SARS-CoV-2 infection. MiXCR, run by TCRdb on the 5' RACE reads, gives a single entry per CDR3 protein. The sample carries over 80,000 distinct CDR3 sequences, 11% to 15% recorded once. Sequenced input: whole blood. These receptor sequences come from an adult who was a healthcare worker with PCR-confirmed SARS-CoV-2 infection or an uninfected control (not recorded which).

The sample holds many counts of this clonotype. The rearrangement links TRBV6-6 to TRBJ2-3; 13 nucleotides match TRBD2. The CDR3 is made up of 16 amino acids. Germline assignment: CDR1 MNHNY and CDR2 SVGAGI (reference sequence). The J segment lost 1 base and the V segment lost 5 bases, leaving 3 bases of the junction unmatched. The CDR3 bases are TGTGCCAGCAGTAGAGGGACTAGCGGGGGCACAGATACGCAGTATTTT. Its protein is CASSRGTSGGTDTQYF.

The V gene is TRBV27, the J gene TRBJ2-5; D is perhaps TRBD2 (5 bases). From germline, CDR1 is MNHEY and CDR2 SMNVEV (reference sequence). This CDR3 has 13 amino acids. V shed 3 bases and J shed 6 bases, with 11 bases lying between them. The CDR3 DNA follows: TGTGCCAGCAGTTTGACTACGGAAAAGACCCAGTACTTC. Protein: CASSLTTEKTQYF.

Here the CDR3 reads CSVVLVRGEKLFF. The CDR3 DNA follows: TGCAGCGTTGTCCTTGTGCGGGGAGAAAAACTGTTTTTT. V usage is TRBV29-1 and J usage is TRBJ1-4; the D is unclear. With 4 bases removed from V and 8 bases from J, the gap between germline ends came to 14 bases. Per the germline V gene, CDR1 is SQVTM and CDR2 is ANQGSEA. The CDR3 is made up of 13 amino acids.

This clonotype appeared a few times. This rearrangement joins TRBV9 to TRBJ2-3; no clear D gene. V was shortened by 1 base and J by 2 bases, with 11 bases between the two germline ends. Germline V gives CDR1 SGDLS, CDR2 YYNGEE. The CDR3 sequence is 15 residues long. The CDR3 spells CASSVSGRATDTQYF. The CDR3 nucleotides read TGTGCCAGCAGCGTATCCGGTAGGGCCACAGATACGCAGTATTTT.

This clonotype appeared many times. V and J are TRBV7-2 and TRBJ1-2, with a tentative D call TRBD1 (5 bases). Germline loops: CDR1 SGHTA, CDR2 FQGNSA. This CDR3 contains 18 residues. V lost 2 bases and J 2 bases, leaving 21 bases between the germline ends. The CDR3 nucleotides are TGTGCCAGCAGCTTACCCCTTAGCGGGACGCAATCAAACTATGGCTACACCTTC. Its protein product is CASSLPLSGTQSNYGYTF.

This chain connects TRBV18 to TRBJ1-2; tentative D call: TRBD1 (6 bases). V was trimmed by 3 bases and J by 6 bases, leaving 17 bases between them. The CDR3 is 15 amino acids. CDR1 is KGHSH, CDR2 LQKENI, per germline. The CDR3 DNA reads as TGTGCCAGCTCACCGCGGACAGACCCGAGGGATGGCTACACCTTC. It encodes CASSPRTDPRDGYTF.

The gene calls are TRBV7-9 and TRBJ1-2, with unresolved D. Germline V gene sequence: CDR1 SEHNR, CDR2 FQNEAQ (reference sequence). Trimming removed 5 bases at V and 4 bases at J, with 14 bases between. There are 14 residues in the CDR3. In DNA, the CDR3 is TGTGCCAGCAGCCTCCCCCAAGAATCCTATGGCTACACCTTC. Translation: CASSLPQESYGYTF.

This chain joins TRBV2 and TRBJ1-1; D is unresolved. From germline, CDR1 is SNHLY and CDR2 FYNNEI. V dropped 8 bases and J dropped 0 bases, with 10 bases sitting between them. This CDR3 spans 13 amino acids. The CDR3 region is CASERAMNTEAFF. The DNA for the CDR3 is TGTGCCAGCGAGAGGGCCATGAACACTGAAGCTTTCTTT.

In this sample, this clonotype turned up a few times. This chain joins TRBV28 and TRBJ1-2; no definite D call. CDR1 MDHEN and CDR2 SYDVKM come from the germline V gene. This CDR3 contains 12 residues. V was trimmed by 6 bases and J by 3 bases, leaving 8 bases between them. The CDR3 sequence is CASRIGDYGYTF. In DNA form, the CDR3 reads TGTGCCAGCAGAATTGGGGACTATGGCTACACCTTC.

This clonotype has more than one count but fewer than ten. V and J are TRBV11-1 and TRBJ1-2, with D uncertain. V lost 5 bases, J lost 5 bases, and 9 bases lay in between. The CDR3 extends over 12 amino acids. Germline lookup yields CDR1 SGHAT and CDR2 FQDESV (reference sequence). The DNA of the CDR3 is TGTGCCAGCAGCAACTACAAGTATGGCTACACCTTC. Translating gives CASSNYKYGYTF.

This rearrangement joins TRBV7-3 to TRBJ2-2, with D perhaps TRBD1 (5 bases). The germline gives CDR1 SGHTA, CDR2 FQGTGA. The CDR3 spans 14 residues. V lost 2 bases to trimming and J lost 5 bases, with 9 bases between them. CDR3 in DNA: TGTGCCAGCAGCTTACAGGGTCTAACCGGGGAGCTGTTTTTT. Protein sequence: CASSLQGLTGELFF.

In its sample, this clonotype was seen a few times. The rearrangement links TRBV12-3 or TRBV12-4 to TRBJ1-1; D ambiguous. Trimming cost V 6 bases and J 4 bases, with 21 bases left between them. The CDR3 has 16 amino acids. CDR3 sequence reads: CASSPGAVGLGTEAFF. The CDR3 nucleotides read TGTGCCAGCAGCCCTGGCGCGGTCGGTTTGGGCACTGAAGCTTTCTTT.

The chain combines TRBV5-1 with TRBJ1-5; TRBD1 matches at 7 bases. The CDR3 runs 14 residues. The trim removed 0 bases at V and 9 bases at J, leaving 6 bases unmatched. CDR1 is SGHRS, CDR2 YFSETQ, per germline. As DNA, the CDR3 is TGCGCCAGCAGCTTGGAAGGGGGCCTACCGCCCCAGCATTTT. It codes for CASSLEGGLPPQHF.

This chain connects TRBV11-1 to TRBJ2-1; TRBD2 aligns across 11 bases. The CDR3 runs to 18 residues. CDR1 and CDR2 from the germline V gene are SGHAT and FQDESV (reference sequence). Germline trimming cut 0 bases from V and 6 bases from J; bases unmatched to any gene: 10. CDR3 sequence: CASSLAIASGGPLNEQFF. CDR3 nucleotides: TGTGCCAGCAGCTTAGCGATCGCTAGCGGGGGGCCCCTCAATGAGCAGTTCTTC.

This clonotype came up once. V gene TRBV7-2 combines with J gene TRBJ2-1, with D unresolved. This CDR3 spans 14 amino acids. From germline, CDR1 is SGHTA and CDR2 FQGNSA. Trimming stripped 5 bases from V and 5 bases from J, with 13 bases between. The CDR3 protein is CASSPTTSNNEQFF. CDR3 sequence (DNA): TGTGCCAGCAGCCCCACCACCTCAAACAATGAGCAGTTCTTC.

This rearrangement joins TRBV4-3 to TRBJ1-6; weak D call: TRBD1 (5 bases). Looked up from germline, CDR1 is LGHNA and CDR2 is YSLEER. This CDR3 has 19 residues. The V and J ends lost 1 base and 0 bases respectively, with 16 bases between them. The CDR3 spells CASSQGWAGQGSYNSPLHF. The CDR3 region has the DNA TGCGCCAGCAGCCAAGGTTGGGCGGGGCAAGGCTCCTATAATTCACCCCTCCACTTT.

This clonotype was picked up a small number of times. This chain connects TRBV2 to TRBJ1-1; the D is unclear. Per the germline V gene, CDR1 is SNHLY and CDR2 is FYNNEI. This CDR3 region has 12 residues. Trimming took 10 bases from V and 5 from J, leaving 14 bases between them. CDR3 DNA: TGTGCCACAGGAACGGGTTTAACTGAAGCTTTCTTT. Protein sequence: CATGTGLTEAFF.

This clonotype was counted a few times. CDR3 coding DNA: TGTGCCAGCAGCCCCGGGACAGGGGTCTCCTATGGCTACACCTTC. Translation gives CASSPGTGVSYGYTF. This rearrangement joins TRBV6-6 to TRBJ1-2, with 10 bases that match TRBD1. Germline V gene data show CDR1 as MNHNY and CDR2 as SVGAGI (reference sequence). The length of the CDR3 is 15 residues. V lost 6 bases and J lost 4; bases outside the gene matches: 8.

The chain carries TRBV28 and TRBJ1-1; 7 bases line up with TRBD1. Per the germline V gene, CDR1 is MDHEN and CDR2 is SYDVKM. V dropped 2 bases and J dropped 1; count of bases not matched to a gene: 4. The CDR3 has 15 amino acids. Here the CDR3 reads CASSLPGTANTEAFF. CDR3 DNA sequence: TGTGCCAGCAGTTTACCCGGGACAGCGAACACTGAAGCTTTCTTT.

This clonotype was observed a handful of times. The chain employs TRBV28 and TRBJ2-3; 8 bases agree with TRBD1. Germline trimming cut 5 bases from V and 2 bases from J; bases unmatched to any gene: 6. Germline V lookup: CDR1 MDHEN, CDR2 SYDVKM. There are 15 residues in the CDR3. The CDR3 here is CASSLTGGLTDTQYF. The CDR3 coding sequence is TGTGCCAGCAGTCTCACAGGGGGACTCACAGATACGCAGTATTTT.

This clonotype has only a few counts. The V gene is TRBV29-1, the J gene TRBJ1-4; a possible D gene is TRBD1 (5 bases). Trimming left V 6 bases short and J 8 bases short, with 16 bases between. The CDR3 totals 13 residues. Per the germline V gene, CDR1 is SQVTM and CDR2 is ANQGSEA. Written as DNA, the CDR3 is TGCAGCGTGGCGGCGGGGGGAGGAGAAAAACTGTTTTTT. Amino acid sequence: CSVAAGGGEKLFF.

The table lists this clonotype with many counts. The V gene is TRBV28, the J gene TRBJ2-7; TRBD2 is a possible D gene (6 bases). This CDR3 spans 11 amino acids. Deletions cut 3 bases from V and 12 bases from J, with 12 bases between. Germline CDR1 reads MDHEN; CDR2 reads SYDVKM. The CDR3 region is CASSFPGGSYF. CDR3 coding DNA: TGTGCCAGCAGTTTTCCCGGGGGTTCGTACTTC.

The rearrangement links TRBV12-3 or TRBV12-4 to TRBJ1-2; D may be TRBD1 (6 bases). The CDR3 runs to 13 residues. Trimming shortened V by 8 bases and J by 4 bases, and 14 bases separated the two germline ends. The CDR3 DNA follows: TGTGCCAGCGTCCTGGGGGGCACCTATGGCTACACCTTC. Its protein product is CASVLGGTYGYTF.

A few counts support this clonotype. An end of the junction does not agree with germline; a read error may underlie this. The chain employs TRBV6-2 or TRBV6-3 and TRBJ1-5; perhaps TRBD1 as D (6 bases). The CDR3 has 14 amino acids. Looked up from germline, CDR1 is MNHEY and CDR2 is SVGEGT. Here the CDR3 DNA reads TGTGCCAGCAGTCACCGGGACACCTATCACCCCCAGCATTTT. Encoded protein: CASSHRDTYHPQHF.

Many counts were recorded for this clonotype. The chain couples TRBV7-9 to TRBJ2-3; no clear D. CDR3 size: 12 residues. Germline V gene lookup returns CDR1 SEHNR and CDR2 FQNEAQ (reference sequence). With 5 bases removed from V and 0 bases from J, the gap between germline ends came to 3 bases. The CDR3 is CASSPSTDTQYF. The DNA for the CDR3 is TGTGCCAGCAGCCCTAGCACAGATACGCAGTATTTT.

This clonotype was seen repeatedly, ten times or more. This chain uses TRBV10-2 with TRBJ2-5, with 11 bases that match TRBD2. J gave up 4 bases and V 5 bases, and 9 bases lay outside the gene matches. CDR3 size: 16 residues. The germline V gene has CDR1 WSHSY and CDR2 SAAADI. The CDR3, as DNA: TGCGCCAGCAGTCTACAAATAGCGGGGGGGCGAGAGACCCAGTACTTC. It codes for CASSLQIAGGRETQYF.

This clonotype was detected a few times. This chain joins TRBV9 and TRBJ1-4; perhaps TRBD1 as D (6 bases). Germline values: CDR1 SGDLS, CDR2 YYNGEE. V gave up 4 bases and J gave up 3 bases, with 13 bases separating them. The CDR3 has 15 amino acids. In nucleotides, the CDR3 is TGTGCCAGCAGCTTCGAGGAGGGGGCTAATGAAAAACTGTTTTTT. Its translation: CASSFEEGANEKLFF.

This clonotype was recorded many times. This chain joins TRBV5-1 and TRBJ2-1; 12 bases line up with TRBD2. CDR3 length equals 15 residues. Germline lookup yields CDR1 SGHRS and CDR2 YFSETQ. With 3 bases clipped from V and 5 bases from J, the junction kept 3 bases outside the gene matches. Here the CDR3 reads CASSYGLAGNNEQFF. As DNA, the CDR3 is TGCGCCAGCAGCTACGGACTAGCGGGAAACAATGAGCAGTTCTTC. The entire variable domain, with the rest obtained from reference TRBV5-1 and TRBJ2-1, is as follows: KAGVTQTPRYLIKTRGQQVTLSCSPISGHRSVSWYQQTPGQGLQFLFEYFSETQRNKGNFPGRFSGRQFSNSRSEMNVSTLELGDSALYLCASSYGLAGNNEQFFGPGTRLTVL.

This clonotype was detected only a few times. The J gene is TRBJ1-1, the V gene TRBV4-1; D gene uncertain. V was shortened by 4 bases and J by 2 bases, with 14 bases between the two germline ends. There are 15 residues in the CDR3. From germline, CDR1 is MGHRA and CDR2 YSYEKL. DNA for the CDR3: TGCGCCAGCAGCCCCGAGCTTCGGGAAAACACTGAAGCTTTCTTT. It yields the protein CASSPELRENTEAFF.

Many counts were recorded for this clonotype. The rearrangement joins TRBV11-2 to TRBJ2-5; D is unclear. V lost 1 base, J lost 0 bases, and 3 bases lay in between. The CDR3 runs to 13 residues. The germline CDR1 and CDR2 sequences are SGHAT and FQNNGV. The CDR3 DNA reads TGTGCCAGCAGCTTAGGGGACCAAGAGACCCAGTACTTC. Translation: CASSLGDQETQYF.

This clonotype was seen at least ten times. The gene calls are TRBV28 and TRBJ2-6; D gene uncertain. This CDR3 region has 15 residues. V was pared by 1 base and J by 2 bases, with 6 bases between. Germline V CDR1 and CDR2: MDHEN, SYDVKM. Written as DNA, the CDR3 is TGTGCCAGCAGTTTATCGGGTACTGGGGCCAACGTCCTGACTTTC. This translates into CASSLSGTGANVLTF.